Presented here are 5 T cell receptor beta chains from one specimen sequenced in a study of blood T cells in healthy people across ages (dated by TCRdb to between 2014 and 2016). Library preparation employed 5' RACE. TCRdb shows the sequencer as Illumina HiSeq 2500. A second roughly 7 to 11 cycle PCR used a sample-barcoded 5' primer and a J-beta primer mix. TCRdb itself trimmed the public reads at Q25 with fastp, ran MiXCR and retained productive beta chains. All rows with the same CDR3 protein become a single entry with the most common DNA and genes. This sample gives 1,100,000 or so distinct CDR3 sequences in total; around 43% of them show up just once. Jointly, the top ten make up about 19% of the sample. The specimen sequenced was blood. These receptor sequences come from a woman aged 55-70 years in good health.

A few counts support this clonotype. This chain connects TRBV27 to TRBJ2-5, with 12 bases aligning to TRBD2. CDR1 MNHEY and CDR2 SMNVEV come from the germline V gene (reference sequence). V was pared by 4 bases and J by 0 bases, with 9 bases of the junction left unmatched. The CDR3 consists of 18 residues. CDR3: CASSSRQTSGRNQETQYF. As DNA, the CDR3 is TGTGCCAGCAGTTCCCGACAGACTAGCGGGAGAAACCAAGAGACCCAGTACTTC.

This clonotype has only a few counts. V and J are TRBV5-1 and TRBJ2-5; tentatively, D is TRBD1 (5 bases). Trimming took off 0 bases at V and 1 base at J, with 13 bases between the two ends. This CDR3 comprises 16 residues. Germline values: CDR1 SGHRS, CDR2 YFSETQ. CDR3 DNA: TGCGCCAGCAGCTTGGACAGGCCTAGGGGCCAAGAGACCCAGTACTTC. Its protein product is CASSLDRPRGQETQYF.

This clonotype was observed a few times. The J gene is TRBJ2-1, the V gene TRBV20-1; 8 bases match TRBD2. The CDR3 sequence is 13 residues long. V gave up 3 bases and J gave up 9 bases; unmatched junction bases: 7. CDR1 is DFQATT and CDR2 is SNEGSKA in the germline V gene (reference sequence). The CDR3 bases are TGCAGTGCTAGTTTCGGGAGGGGGAGTGAGCAGTTCTTC. This encodes CSASFGRGSEQFF.

Remarks on this clonotype: In this CDR3 the conserved last residue, phenylalanine or tryptophan, is missing, so a read error is likely. The chain employs TRBV15 and TRBJ2-1, with TRBD2 matching 12 bases. Losses at the gene ends were 0 bases for V and 4 bases for J; bases not matched to a gene: 7. The CDR3 is 18 residues long. CDR1 and CDR2 from the germline V gene are LNHNV and YYDKDF (reference sequence). CDR3 amino acids: CATSRDGGLAGLYNEQFL. The CDR3 DNA reads TGTGCCACCAGCAGAGATGGAGGACTAGCGGGACTATACAATGAGCAGTTCTTA.

V is TRBV27 and J is TRBJ1-2; 9 bases map to TRBD1. V dropped 6 bases and J dropped 8; count of bases not matched to a gene: 10. The CDR3 has 14 residues. Germline-derived CDR1 and CDR2 are MNHEY and SMNVEV (reference sequence). DNA of the CDR3: TGTGCCAGCAGCGTCGGACAGGGGTTGAGCGGCTACACCTTC. As protein: CASSVGQGLSGYTF.